The TCR beta chain under discussion was sequenced for a study of beta chain features in type 1 diabetes. As for the study in general: Cell yields, gender and age were similar in healthy donors and patients. All samples together contributed almost 110,000,000 sorted cells for examination.

Study results and limitations: Among patients with Type 1 diabetes, TCRB CDR3s were moderately but significantly shorter in every one of the four CD4+ subsets.

CDR3 size: 15 residues. The germline gives CDR1 SGDLS, CDR2 YYNGEE. J lost 7 bases, V lost 4 bases, and 11 bases had no gene match. Expressed TCRB transcripts got sequenced, as all isolated RNA was reverse transcribed. Here immunoSEQ multiplex PCR was the method, and the copy in TCRdb shows in-frame clones only, minus some. The repertoire has around 260,000 clones, approximately 24% of them found once; the top ten carry 0.012%. As regards this clone: What it recognizes is unknown.

This clonotype was sampled from a young woman with type 1 diabetes. Sequenced material: naive CD4+ T cells from blood. V usage is TRBV9 and J usage is TRBJ1-5; 7 bases match TRBD1. CDR3 nucleotide sequence: TGTGCCAGCAGCCGCCAGGGACAGTTAAAACAGCCCCAGCATTTT. It yields the protein CASSRQGQLKQPQHF.